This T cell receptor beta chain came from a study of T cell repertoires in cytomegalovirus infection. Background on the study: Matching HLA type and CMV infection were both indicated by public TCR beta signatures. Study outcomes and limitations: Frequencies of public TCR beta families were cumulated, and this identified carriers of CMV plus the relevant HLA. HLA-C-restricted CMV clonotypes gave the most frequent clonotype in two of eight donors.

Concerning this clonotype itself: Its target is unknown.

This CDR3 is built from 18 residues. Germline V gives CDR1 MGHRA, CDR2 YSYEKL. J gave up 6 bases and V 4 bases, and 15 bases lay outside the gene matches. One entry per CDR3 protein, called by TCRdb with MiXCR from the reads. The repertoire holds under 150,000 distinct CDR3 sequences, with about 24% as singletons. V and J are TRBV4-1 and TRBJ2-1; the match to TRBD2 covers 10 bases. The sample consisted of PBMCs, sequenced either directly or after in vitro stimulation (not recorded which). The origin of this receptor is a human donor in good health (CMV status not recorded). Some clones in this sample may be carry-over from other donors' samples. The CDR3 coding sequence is TGCGCCAGCAGCCTCACGGGGGCTAGCGGGAGTGGAGGCAATGAGCAGTTCTTC. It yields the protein CASSLTGASGSGGNEQFF.